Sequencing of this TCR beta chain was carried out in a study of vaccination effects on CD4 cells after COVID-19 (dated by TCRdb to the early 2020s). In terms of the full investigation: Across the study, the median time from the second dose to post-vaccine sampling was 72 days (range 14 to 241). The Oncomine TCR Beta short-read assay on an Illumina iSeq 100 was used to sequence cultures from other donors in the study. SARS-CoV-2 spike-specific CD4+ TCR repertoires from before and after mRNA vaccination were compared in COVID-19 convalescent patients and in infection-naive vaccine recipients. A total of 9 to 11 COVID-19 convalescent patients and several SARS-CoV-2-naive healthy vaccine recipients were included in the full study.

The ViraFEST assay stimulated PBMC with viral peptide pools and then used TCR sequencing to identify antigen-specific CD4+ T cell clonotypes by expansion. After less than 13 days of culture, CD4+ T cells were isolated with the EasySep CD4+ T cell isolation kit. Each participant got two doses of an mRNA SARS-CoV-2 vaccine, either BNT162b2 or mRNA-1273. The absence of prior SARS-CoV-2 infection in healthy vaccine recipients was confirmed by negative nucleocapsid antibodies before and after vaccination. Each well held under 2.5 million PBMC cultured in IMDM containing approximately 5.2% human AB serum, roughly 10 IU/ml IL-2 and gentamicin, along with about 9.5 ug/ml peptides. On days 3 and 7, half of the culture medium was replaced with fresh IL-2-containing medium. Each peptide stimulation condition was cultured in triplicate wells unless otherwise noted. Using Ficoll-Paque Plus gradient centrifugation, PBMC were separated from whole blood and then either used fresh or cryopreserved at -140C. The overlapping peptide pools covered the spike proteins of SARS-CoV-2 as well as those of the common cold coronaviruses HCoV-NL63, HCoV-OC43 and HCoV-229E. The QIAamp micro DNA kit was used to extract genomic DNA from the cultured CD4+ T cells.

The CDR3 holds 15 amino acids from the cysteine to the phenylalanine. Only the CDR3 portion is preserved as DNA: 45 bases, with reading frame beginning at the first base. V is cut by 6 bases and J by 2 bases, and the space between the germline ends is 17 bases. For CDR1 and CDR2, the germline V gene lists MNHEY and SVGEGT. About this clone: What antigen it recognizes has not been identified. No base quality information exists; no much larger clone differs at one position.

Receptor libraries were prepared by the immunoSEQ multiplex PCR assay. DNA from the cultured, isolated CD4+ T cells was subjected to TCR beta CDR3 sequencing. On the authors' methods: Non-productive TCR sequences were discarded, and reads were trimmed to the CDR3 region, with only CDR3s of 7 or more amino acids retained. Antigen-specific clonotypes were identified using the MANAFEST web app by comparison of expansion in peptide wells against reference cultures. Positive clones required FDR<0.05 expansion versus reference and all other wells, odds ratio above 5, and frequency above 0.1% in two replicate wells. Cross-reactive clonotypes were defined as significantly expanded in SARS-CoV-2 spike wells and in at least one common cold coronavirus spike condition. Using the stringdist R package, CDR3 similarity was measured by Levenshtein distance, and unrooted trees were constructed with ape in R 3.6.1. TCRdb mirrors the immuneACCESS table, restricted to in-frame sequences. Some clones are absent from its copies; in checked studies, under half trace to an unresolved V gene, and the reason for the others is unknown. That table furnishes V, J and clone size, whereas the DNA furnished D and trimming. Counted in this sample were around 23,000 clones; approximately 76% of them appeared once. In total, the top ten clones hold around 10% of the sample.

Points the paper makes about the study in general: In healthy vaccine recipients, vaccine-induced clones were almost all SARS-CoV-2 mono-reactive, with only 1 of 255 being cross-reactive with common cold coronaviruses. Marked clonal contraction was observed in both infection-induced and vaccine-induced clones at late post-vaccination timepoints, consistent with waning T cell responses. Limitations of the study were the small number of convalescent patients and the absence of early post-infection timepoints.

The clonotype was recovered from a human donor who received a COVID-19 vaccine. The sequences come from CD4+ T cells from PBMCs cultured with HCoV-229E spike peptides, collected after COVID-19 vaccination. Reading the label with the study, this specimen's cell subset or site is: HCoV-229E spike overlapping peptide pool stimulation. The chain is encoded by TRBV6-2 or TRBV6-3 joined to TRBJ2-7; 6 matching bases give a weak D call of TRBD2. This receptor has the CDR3 CASSQARGGAYEQYF. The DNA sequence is TGTGCCAGCAGCCAGGCCAGAGGCGGGGCCTACGAGCAGTACTTC.